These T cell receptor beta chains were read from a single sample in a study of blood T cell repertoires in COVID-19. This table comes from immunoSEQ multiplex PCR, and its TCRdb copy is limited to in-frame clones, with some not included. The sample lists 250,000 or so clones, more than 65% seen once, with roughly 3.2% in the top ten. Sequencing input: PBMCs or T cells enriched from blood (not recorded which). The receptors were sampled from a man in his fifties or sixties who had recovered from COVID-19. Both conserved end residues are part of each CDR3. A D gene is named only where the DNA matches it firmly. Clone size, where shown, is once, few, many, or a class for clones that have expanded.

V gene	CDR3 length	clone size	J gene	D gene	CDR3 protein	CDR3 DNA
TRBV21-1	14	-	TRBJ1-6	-	CASSKGTANSPLHF	TGTGCCAGCAGCAAAGGGACAGCTAATTCACCCCTCCACTTT
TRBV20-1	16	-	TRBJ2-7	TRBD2	CSASRLTAGETYEQYF	TGCAGTGCTAGTAGATTAACGGCGGGGGAAACCTACGAGCAGTACTTC
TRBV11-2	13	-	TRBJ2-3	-	CASSPHTSDTQYF	TGTGCCAGCAGCCCCCACACGTCTGATACGCAGTATTTT
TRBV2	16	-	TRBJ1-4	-	CASSVVRHGTNEKLFF	TGTGCCAGCAGCGTCGTCAGGCACGGAACTAATGAAAAACTGTTTTTT
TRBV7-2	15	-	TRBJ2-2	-	CASSLNQDHTGELFF	TGTGCCAGCAGCTTAAACCAGGATCACACCGGGGAGCTGTTTTTT
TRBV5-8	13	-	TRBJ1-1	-	CASSWGVNTEAFF	TGTGCCAGCAGCTGGGGCGTGAACACTGAAGCTTTCTTT
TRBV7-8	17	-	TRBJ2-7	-	CASSLVVSQLGSYEQYF	TGTGCCAGCAGCTTAGTGGTGTCTCAACTCGGGTCCTACGAGCAGTACTTC
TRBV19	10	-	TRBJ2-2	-	CATRDGELFF	TGTGCCACCAGGGACGGGGAGCTGTTTTTT
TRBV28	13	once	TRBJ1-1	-	CASFRGGYTEAFF	TGTGCCAGCTTCCGGGGGGGATACACTGAAGCTTTCTTT
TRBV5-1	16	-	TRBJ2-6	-	CASSPGQHSGANVLTF	TGCGCCAGCAGCCCTGGACAGCACTCTGGGGCCAACGTCCTGACTTTC
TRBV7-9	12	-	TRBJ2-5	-	CASTGDLGTQYF	TGTGCCAGCACGGGAGATCTGGGGACCCAGTACTTC
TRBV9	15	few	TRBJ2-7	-	CASSVASGDVYEQYF	TGTGCCAGCAGCGTAGCTTCGGGGGACGTTTACGAGCAGTACTTC
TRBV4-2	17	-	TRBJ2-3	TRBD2	CASSQVGVLANGDTQYF	TGTGCCAGCAGCCAAGTAGGGGTACTAGCGAATGGGGATACGCAGTATTTT
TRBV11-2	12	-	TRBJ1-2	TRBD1	CASKDRGYGYTF	TGTGCCAGTAAGGACAGGGGATATGGCTACACCTTC
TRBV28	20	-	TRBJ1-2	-	CASKADVWAIPLFGNYGYTF	TGTGCCAGCAAAGCGGATGTATGGGCGATACCACTTTTCGGTAACTATGGCTACACCTTC
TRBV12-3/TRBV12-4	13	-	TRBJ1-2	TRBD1	CASREGQGYGYTF	TGTGCCAGCAGAGAGGGACAGGGCTATGGCTACACCTTC